These 23 T cell receptor beta chains were sequenced from one sample in a study of T cell changes during pregnancy in multiple sclerosis. Sequenced by immunoSEQ multiplex PCR; TCRdb stores in-frame clones only, minus some. Among some 47,000 clones listed, 85% to 90% were seen once. Material: CD8+ T cells from peripheral blood mononuclear cells, obtained in the second trimester of pregnancy. These receptors were collected from a female donor with multiple sclerosis, enrolled in a pregnancy study.

This clone was recorded only once. J is TRBJ2-5 and V is TRBV25-1, with D maybe TRBD2 (6 bases). V dropped 4 bases and J dropped 1 base, with 16 bases sitting between them. Per germline, CDR1 MGHDK and CDR2 SYGVNS. There are 16 residues in the CDR3. Written as DNA, the CDR3 is TGTGCCAGCAGTGTTAGCGGAGTGGGGTTCCAAGAGACCCAGTACTTC. Its protein is CASSVSGVGFQETQYF.

J is TRBJ1-5 and V is TRBV15; maybe TRBD1 (5 bases). The germline V and J ends were trimmed by 4 bases and 0 bases, with 10 bases remaining between them. This CDR3 is 15 amino acids long. Per the germline V gene, CDR1 is LNHNV and CDR2 is YYDKDF (reference sequence). The CDR3 is CATSKLRDSNQPQHF. CDR3 DNA: TGTGCCACCAGCAAACTCAGGGATAGCAATCAGCCCCAGCATTTT.

The gene calls are TRBV13 and TRBJ2-2; tentatively, D is TRBD2 (7 bases). This CDR3 has 15 amino acids. CDR1 is PRHDT, CDR2 FYEKMQ, per germline (reference sequence). V lost 4 bases and J lost 5, with 14 bases in between. CDR3 nucleotides: TGTGCCAGCAGCTCATCCAGGGGAGGGACCGGGGAGCTGTTTTTT. Translating gives CASSSSRGGTGELFF.

CDR3 protein: CASSFSNSGVRTDTQYF. CDR3 coding DNA: TGTGCCAGCAGCTTTTCTAACTCGGGGGTTAGGACAGATACGCAGTATTTT. This sequence joins TRBV5-6 and TRBJ2-3; perhaps TRBD2 as D (6 bases). Germline CDR1 is SGHDT and CDR2 is YYEEEE. This CDR3 is 17 amino acids long. V was cut by 2 bases and J by 3 bases, with 19 bases left in between.

This clone has only one observation. V gene TRBV27 combines with J gene TRBJ1-2, with 10 positions matching TRBD1. Germline V CDR1 and CDR2: MNHEY, SMNVEV (reference sequence). Trimming at V came to 5 bases and at J to 7 bases, leaving 7 bases not matched to a gene. The CDR3 is made up of 14 amino acids. This CDR3 is CASSPTGGMTGYTF. In nucleotides, the CDR3 is TGTGCCAGCAGTCCGACAGGGGGCATGACTGGCTACACCTTC.

CDR3: CASSQNPPRTSGEYYEQYF. The CDR3 DNA follows: TGCGCCAGCAGTCAAAACCCCCCGCGGACTAGCGGGGAATATTACGAGCAGTACTTC. The V call is TRBV23-1, the J call TRBJ2-7; 12 bases match TRBD2. TRBV23-1 belongs to the ORF category, with a function that is uncertain. V lost 2 bases, J lost 4 bases, and 15 bases stayed unmatched. The CDR3 is made up of 19 amino acids.

The rearrangement links TRBV5-1 to TRBJ1-5; 8 nucleotides align to TRBD1. This CDR3 contains 14 residues. The V gene end was trimmed by 7 bases and the J gene end by 1 base; junction bases not matched to a gene: 4. The germline V gene encodes CDR1 SGHRS and CDR2 YFSETQ. Here the CDR3 reads CASRRGQSNQPQHF. The CDR3 coding sequence is TGCGCCAGCCGCAGGGGGCAGAGCAATCAGCCCCAGCATTTT.

Only a few counts were recorded for this clone. The rearrangement joins TRBV6-5 to TRBJ1-2, with no clear D. The CDR3 runs 14 residues. CDR1 MNHEY and CDR2 SVGAGI come from the germline V gene. The V and J ends lost 5 bases and 3 bases respectively, with 13 bases between them. CDR3 sequence (DNA): TGTGCCAGCAGTGGCCGATCGGAGGACTATGGCTACACCTTC. Amino acid sequence: CASSGRSEDYGYTF.

V gene TRBV9 combines with J gene TRBJ2-3; tentative D call: TRBD2 (7 bases). V was cut by 6 bases and J by 4 bases, with 18 bases left in between. This CDR3 has 15 amino acids. In germline, CDR1 is SGDLS, CDR2 YYNGEE. CDR3 sequence: CASTASGGLPDTQYF. Here the CDR3 DNA reads TGTGCCAGCACCGCTTCGGGGGGCCTCCCAGATACGCAGTATTTT.

The chain links TRBV9 to TRBJ2-3; possibly TRBD2 for D (7 bases). The CDR3 is 16 residues long. Germline CDR1 and CDR2: SGDLS and YYNGEE. The V gene lost 3 bases and the J gene lost 3 bases, with 17 bases spanning the gap. The DNA of the CDR3 is TGTGCCAGCAGCGAGCACAGGGTGGGGGGGACAGATACGCAGTATTTT. Translating it yields CASSEHRVGGTDTQYF.

This chain links TRBV2 with TRBJ1-5, with 8 bases aligning to TRBD1. The CDR3 totals 14 residues. J gave up 0 bases and V 9 bases, and 4 bases lay outside the gene matches. Germline V CDR1 and CDR2: SNHLY, FYNNEI. The CDR3 here is CARGTGYSNQPQHF. As DNA, the CDR3 is TGTGCCAGGGGGACAGGCTATAGCAATCAGCCCCAGCATTTT.

The rearrangement joins TRBV6-5 to TRBJ1-3; 7 nucleotides align to TRBD1. Germline values: CDR1 MNHEY, CDR2 SVGAGI. CDR3 length equals 14 residues. With 6 bases clipped from V and 2 bases from J, the junction kept 4 bases outside the gene matches. The CDR3 nucleotides read TGTGCCAGCAGCTTCAGGGGGACTGGAAACACCATATATTTT. Its translation: CASSFRGTGNTIYF.

CDR3 residues: CASSPQGTSERTDTQYF. CDR3 DNA sequence: TGTGCCAGCAGCCCTCAAGGGACTAGCGAACGCACAGATACGCAGTATTTT. The chain has TRBV7-2 and TRBJ2-3; 10 positions match TRBD2. The CDR3 is 17 residues long. Trimming removed 5 bases from V and 1 base from J; junction bases left unmatched: 9. Germline lookup yields CDR1 SGHTA and CDR2 FQGNSA.

The chain uses TRBV27 and TRBJ2-5; unclear D gene. Germline V gives CDR1 MNHEY, CDR2 SMNVEV (reference sequence). This CDR3 is built from 13 residues. V lost 4 bases to trimming and J lost 0 bases, with 6 bases between them. CDR3 sequence reads: CASSSVYQETQYF. The CDR3 DNA reads as TGTGCCAGCAGTTCAGTGTACCAAGAGACCCAGTACTTC.

V and J are TRBV11-2 and TRBJ2-5; a possible D gene is TRBD2 (5 bases). This CDR3 spans 14 amino acids. The germline CDR1 and CDR2 sequences are SGHAT and FQNNGV. Trimming pared 5 bases from V and 5 bases from J, leaving 15 bases between. CDR3 sequence (DNA): TGTGCCAGCAGCCGAACTACGGGGTCCGAGACCCAGTACTTC. It translates to CASSRTTGSETQYF.

This chain connects TRBV4-1 to TRBJ1-2; 9 bases align to TRBD1. V gave up 3 bases and J gave up 8 bases; unmatched junction bases: 10. Germline V gene data show CDR1 as MGHRA and CDR2 as YSYEKL. The CDR3 is 15 amino acids. The CDR3 sequence: CASSQEITGGVGYTF. As DNA, the CDR3 is TGCGCCAGCAGCCAGGAGATCACAGGGGGCGTCGGCTACACCTTC.

The chain has TRBV2 and TRBJ1-2; a possible D gene is TRBD1 (5 bases). Trimming removed 6 bases from V and 8 bases from J, with 19 bases in between. This CDR3 has 14 residues. Germline loops: CDR1 SNHLY, CDR2 FYNNEI. Here the CDR3 reads CASRGRAGRYGYTF. CDR3 sequence (DNA): TGTGCCAGCAGGGGTCGGGCAGGGAGGTACGGCTACACCTTC.

The chain uses TRBV5-4 and TRBJ1-5; D possibly corresponds to TRBD1 (6 bases). CDR1 and CDR2 from the germline V gene are SGHNT and YYREEE (reference sequence). CDR3 size: 12 residues. With 4 bases removed from V and 9 bases from J, the gap between germline ends came to 11 bases. The CDR3 bases are TGTGCCAGCAGCCCGGGAGGGGGGCCCCAGCATTTT. This encodes CASSPGGGPQHF.

The chain combines TRBV29-1 with TRBJ1-1; D not certain. The CDR3 loop spans 14 amino acids. CDR1 is SQVTM, CDR2 ANQGSEA, per germline. V shed 3 bases and J shed 4 bases, with 15 bases lying between them. The CDR3 region is CSVDTGVEGTEAFF. CDR3 bases: TGCAGCGTTGATACGGGAGTGGAGGGCACTGAAGCTTTCTTT.

This rearrangement joins TRBV15 to TRBJ1-1; 7 nucleotides agree with TRBD1. The CDR3 sequence is 15 residues long. Trimming at V came to 2 bases and at J to 7 bases, leaving 10 bases not matched to a gene. CDR1 and CDR2 (germline): LNHNV, YYDKDF (reference sequence). The CDR3 is CATSRNRDSSIEAFF. The CDR3 bases are TGTGCCACCAGCAGAAACAGGGACAGTAGTATTGAAGCTTTCTTT.

J is TRBJ2-1 and V is TRBV7-3; 7 nucleotides align to TRBD2. V lost 3 bases and J lost 5; bases outside the gene matches: 7. Germline V lookup: CDR1 SGHTA, CDR2 FQGTGA. CDR3 length: 15 amino acids. The DNA for the CDR3 is TGTGCCAGCAGCTTTCTAACGGGACTAAACAATGAGCAGTTCTTC. Protein: CASSFLTGLNNEQFF.

The chain couples TRBV14 to TRBJ1-1, with D perhaps TRBD1 (5 bases). Trimming took 0 bases from V and 1 from J, leaving 18 bases between them. Germline V gene data show CDR1 as SGHDN and CDR2 as FVKESK. The CDR3 is 18 residues long. CDR3 DNA: TGTGCCAGCAGCCAAGATTTAATAGGGGCAAGGGGGAACACTGAAGCTTTCTTT. This codes for CASSQDLIGARGNTEAFF.

This clone was detected once. This sequence joins TRBV7-3 and TRBJ2-1; a possible D gene is TRBD2 (7 bases). The CDR3 is made up of 17 amino acids. Per germline, CDR1 SGHTA and CDR2 FQGTGA. V dropped 1 base and J dropped 6 bases, with 19 bases sitting between them. The CDR3 is CASSLIVSGGPTNEQFF. CDR3 sequence (DNA): TGTGCCAGCAGCTTAATCGTGTCCGGGGGGCCAACCAATGAGCAGTTCTTC.